The 10 T cell receptor beta chains presented below share a single source sample, sequenced in a study of T cells after yellow fever vaccination. TCRdb re-called the 5' RACE reads with MiXCR, one entry per CDR3 protein. Among 610,000 or so distinct CDR3 sequences listed, around 12% were seen once. This specimen was PBMCs, taken on the day of the yellow fever booster vaccination. The receptor source for this set is a man younger than 40 who received the YFV17D yellow fever vaccine.

This clonotype was seen a handful of times. The chain links TRBV19 to TRBJ2-1, with TRBD2 identical over 7 bases. J lost 4 bases, V lost 4 bases, and 7 bases had no gene match. The germline V gene encodes CDR1 LNHDA and CDR2 SQIVND (reference sequence). This CDR3 contains 15 residues. CDR3 coding DNA: TGTGCCAGTAGTACCTCCGGGACTATTTACAATGAGCAGTTCTTC. Protein product: CASSTSGTIYNEQFF.

This clonotype was counted a few times. The V and J genes are TRBV24-1 and TRBJ2-3, with 11 bases fitting TRBD1. Germline CDR1 KGHDR, CDR2 SFDVKD. This CDR3 comprises 16 residues. After removal of 4 bases from V and 3 bases from J, the junction contained 5 bases not matched to a gene. The CDR3 DNA sequence: TGTGCCACCAGTGAGCGCGGGACAGGGGGGACAGATACGCAGTATTTT. Protein product: CATSERGTGGTDTQYF.

In this sample, this clonotype turned up many times. This chain connects TRBV12-3 or TRBV12-4 to TRBJ2-7; possibly TRBD2 for D (5 bases). Deletions cut 0 bases from V and 6 bases from J, with 9 bases between. The CDR3 runs to 13 residues. The CDR3 DNA follows: TGTGCCAGCAGTTTAGCGGGAGAACGCGAGCAGTACTTC. This codes for CASSLAGEREQYF.

This clonotype was picked up a small number of times. V is TRBV20-1 and J is TRBJ2-7; 9 nucleotides agree with TRBD2. This CDR3 has 14 amino acids. Germline trimming cut 3 bases from V and 2 bases from J; bases unmatched to any gene: 5. CDR1 and CDR2 (germline): DFQATT, SNEGSKA (reference sequence). CDR3 nucleotide sequence: TGCAGTGCTAGCGCGGTAGCGGGGGCCTACGAGCAGTACTTC. It specifies CSASAVAGAYEQYF.

This clonotype was picked up a small number of times. This chain links TRBV9 with TRBJ2-3; D is ambiguous. V was clipped by 3 bases and J by 7 bases, with 9 bases between them. The germline gives CDR1 SGDLS, CDR2 YYNGEE. CDR3 length: 12 amino acids. The chain's CDR3 is CASSGPSNTQYF. The CDR3 DNA reads TGTGCCAGCAGCGGTCCTAGTAATACGCAGTATTTT.

This clonotype was recorded a few times. Written as DNA, the CDR3 is TGTGCCAGCTTCGACTTGGCTAGCGGGTGGACCGGGGAGCTGTTTTTT. As protein: CASFDLASGWTGELFF. The rearrangement uses TRBV6-1 and TRBJ2-2, with 8 bases aligning to TRBD2. V was pared by 8 bases and J by 5 bases, with 13 bases of the junction left unmatched. Germline loops: CDR1 MNHNS, CDR2 SASEGT. There are 16 residues in the CDR3.

This chain uses TRBV11-2 with TRBJ2-1; D gene uncertain. V lost 0 bases to trimming and J lost 9 bases, with 12 bases between them. Looked up from germline, CDR1 is SGHAT and CDR2 is FQNNGV. The CDR3 totals 14 residues. This CDR3 is CASSLDRVAAEQFF. The CDR3 nucleotides read TGTGCCAGCAGCTTAGATCGGGTAGCCGCTGAGCAGTTCTTC.

This clonotype has a handful of counts. This rearrangement joins TRBV7-2 to TRBJ2-2; a weak D match, TRBD2 (6 bases). The CDR3 runs to 16 residues. Per germline, CDR1 SGHTA and CDR2 FQGNSA. Deletions cut 1 base from V and 5 bases from J, with 14 bases between. CDR3: CASSLGSAGWTGELFF. The DNA of the CDR3 is TGTGCCAGCAGCTTAGGTTCGGCGGGATGGACCGGGGAGCTGTTTTTT.

At least ten counts were recorded for this clonotype. V is TRBV7-7 and J is TRBJ2-5; TRBD1 agrees at 9 bases. Germline V gene lookup returns CDR1 SSHAT and CDR2 FNYEAQ (reference sequence). CDR3 length: 14 amino acids. The V and J ends lost 6 bases and 3 bases, in that order; junction bases with no gene match: 5. DNA for the CDR3: TGTGCCAGCAGTGGACAGGGGATCAAAGAGACCCAGTACTTC. It translates to CASSGQGIKETQYF. Looking up the rest from reference TRBV7-7 and TRBJ2-5 gives the full variable domain: GAGVSQSPRYKVTKRGQDVTLRCDPISSHATLYWYQQALGQGPEFLTYFNYEAQPDKSGLPSDRFSAERPEGSISTLTIQRTEQRDSAMYRCASSGQGIKETQYFGPGTRLLVL.

The J gene is TRBJ2-3, the V gene TRBV5-5; TRBD1 matches 12 bases. This CDR3 region has 17 residues. V was clipped by 0 bases and J by 4 bases; unmatched bases: 6. Germline V gives CDR1 SGHKS, CDR2 YYEKEE (reference sequence). The CDR3 bases are TGTGCCAGCAGCTTGGCCAGGGGGACAGGGGGCCCAGATACGCAGTATTTT. Amino acid sequence: CASSLARGTGGPDTQYF.